These 29 T cell receptor beta chains were sequenced from one sample in a study of persistence of HIV-infected CD4 T cells. No cognate antigen is known for these TCRs. This was the immunoSEQ version 4 assay in survey mode. The data were produced by immunoSEQ multiplex PCR, yet TCRdb's version contains in-frame clones alone and is incomplete. This sample yields about 36,000 clones, of which around 85% are seen a single time; 5.4% belongs to the top ten. Overlapping HIV-1 Gag 15-mer peptides at 0.85 to 1 ug per peptide per mL were used. Sorted nonresponding memory CD4+ T cells were CD40L-negative, CD69-negative, CD45RO-high. Sequencing used cultured CD4+ T cells from PBMCs, obtained from a patient who received antiretroviral therapy. The origin of the receptors is an adult with HIV. The donor label of this sample is uncertain.

The chain carries TRBV7-2 and TRBJ2-3, with D possibly TRBD1 on 6 matching bases. The germline gives CDR1 SGHTA, CDR2 FQGNSA. The CDR3 consists of 14 residues. The V gene lost 6 bases and the J gene lost 4 bases, with 14 bases spanning the gap. The CDR3 reads CASSSTGSPDTQYF. In nucleotides, the CDR3 is TGTGCCAGCAGTTCCACAGGGAGCCCAGATACGCAGTATTTT. The full variable domain, its missing parts supplied by reference TRBV7-2 and TRBJ2-3, is GAGVSQSPSNKVTEKGKDVELRCDPISGHTALYWYRQSLGQGLEFLIYFQGNSAPDKSGLPSDRFSAERTGGSVSTLTIQRTQQEDSAVYLCASSSTGSPDTQYFGPGTRLTVL.

This clone was counted between two and nine times. The chain joins TRBV10-2 to TRBJ1-1; D call uncertain. The CDR3 length is 14 residues. Germline loops: CDR1 WSHSY, CDR2 SAAADI. V was cut by 2 bases and J by 1 base, with 8 bases left in between. CDR3 sequence reads: CASSEARKNTEAFF. DNA of the CDR3: TGCGCCAGCAGTGAGGCCAGGAAGAACACTGAAGCTTTCTTT.

This chain links TRBV15 with TRBJ1-2; D is uncertain. This CDR3 has 13 residues. The V gene lost 1 base and the J gene lost 7 bases, with 10 bases spanning the gap. The germline V gene has CDR1 LNHNV and CDR2 YYDKDF (reference sequence). The CDR3 DNA reads TGTGCCACCAGCAGAGTGTCGGCTGCTGGCTACACCTTC. Protein: CATSRVSAAGYTF.

The chain employs TRBV5-4 and TRBJ1-4, with D possibly TRBD1 on 5 matching bases. From germline, CDR1 is SGHNT and CDR2 YYREEE (reference sequence). The germline V and J ends were trimmed by 3 bases and 0 bases, with 12 bases remaining between them. The CDR3 runs 16 residues. The CDR3 coding sequence is TGTGCCAGCAGCTCCAGGGAGTCGGCAACTAATGAAAAACTGTTTTTT. Residues: CASSSRESATNEKLFF.

The chain uses TRBV5-1 and TRBJ1-5; D is undetermined. Germline lookup yields CDR1 SGHRS and CDR2 YFSETQ. V lost 0 bases, J lost 5 bases, and 6 bases lay in between. The CDR3 sequence is 13 residues long. The CDR3 DNA reads as TGCGCCAGCAGCTTGGACACAGATCAGCCCCAGCATTTT. Translated: CASSLDTDQPQHF.

The chain carries TRBV2 and TRBJ2-3; D may be TRBD2 (7 bases). From germline, CDR1 is SNHLY and CDR2 FYNNEI. With 7 bases removed from V and 0 bases from J, the gap between germline ends came to 11 bases. This CDR3 is built from 14 residues. Here the CDR3 DNA reads TGTGCCAGCAAGGCGGGGGCTAGCACAGATACGCAGTATTTT. Translating it yields CASKAGASTDTQYF. Variable domain in full (rest from reference TRBV2 and TRBJ2-3): EPEVTQTPSHQVTQMGQEVILRCVPISNHLYFYWYRQILGQKVEFLVSFYNNEISEKSEIFDDQFSVERPDGSNFTLKIRSTKLEDSAMYFCASKAGASTDTQYFGPGTRLTVL.

This chain joins TRBV7-3 and TRBJ1-1; maybe TRBD1 (6 bases). Germline V CDR1 and CDR2: SGHTA, FQGTGA. There are 14 residues in the CDR3. V lost 5 bases and J 1 base, leaving 11 bases between the germline ends. The DNA of the CDR3 is TGTGCCAGCAGCCCATCAGGGGCGAACACTGAAGCTTTCTTT. Translated, it gives CASSPSGANTEAFF.

The chain combines TRBV5-1 with TRBJ1-2; TRBD1 is a possible D gene (6 bases). CDR3 length: 15 residues. Germline assignment: CDR1 SGHRS and CDR2 YFSETQ. Trimming removed 4 bases at V and 3 bases at J, with 16 bases between. CDR3 in DNA: TGCGCCAGCAGCCCTCGGTTAGGGGGGGACTATGGCTACACCTTC. Protein sequence: CASSPRLGGDYGYTF.

The chain uses TRBV5-1 and TRBJ1-1, with TRBD1 matching 12 bases. The ends lost 4 bases at V and 7 bases at J; junction bases unmatched: 8. The length of the CDR3 is 15 residues. Germline CDR1 and CDR2: SGHRS and YFSETQ. CDR3 residues: CASSLGTGGTIEAFF. The CDR3 DNA follows: TGCGCCAGCAGCCTCGGGACAGGGGGCACCATTGAAGCTTTCTTT.

The chain recombines TRBV5-1 with TRBJ2-2, with unresolved D. Trimming stripped 0 bases from V and 3 bases from J, with 9 bases between. CDR3 length: 15 amino acids. Germline lookup yields CDR1 SGHRS and CDR2 YFSETQ. CDR3 coding DNA: TGCGCCAGCAGCTTGGCCTTGGCTCACACCGGGGAGCTGTTTTTT. It encodes CASSLALAHTGELFF.

V and J are TRBV7-9 and TRBJ2-3; 8 bases are shared with TRBD2. CDR3 length: 13 amino acids. CDR1 is SEHNR and CDR2 is FQNEAQ in the germline V gene (reference sequence). Trimming removed 5 bases from V and 5 bases from J; junction bases left unmatched: 3. Here the CDR3 DNA reads TGTGCCAGCAGCCCGGGGGGGGGAGATACGCAGTATTTT. It specifies CASSPGGGDTQYF.

The chain employs TRBV7-6 and TRBJ2-3; 11 bases fit TRBD2. The J segment lost 8 bases and the V segment lost 4 bases, leaving 11 bases of the junction unmatched. In germline, CDR1 is SGHVS, CDR2 FNYEAQ. This CDR3 has 16 residues. This CDR3 reads CASSSRGSGGAGTQYF. The CDR3 DNA reads TGTGCCAGCAGCTCCAGAGGTAGCGGGGGGGCGGGTACGCAGTATTTT.

This chain uses TRBV5-4 with TRBJ1-4, with D possibly matching TRBD1 (5 bases). V lost 4 bases, J lost 7 bases, and 14 bases lay in between. Germline CDR1 and CDR2: SGHNT and YYREEE (reference sequence). The CDR3 consists of 14 residues. The CDR3 region has the DNA TGTGCCAGCAGCGATAAAAGGGGAGGTGAAAAACTGTTTTTT. Its translation is CASSDKRGGEKLFF.

V is TRBV2 and J is TRBJ2-7, with a possible D match to TRBD2 (6 bases). The CDR3 covers 12 residues. Germline CDR1 SNHLY, CDR2 FYNNEI. Between the trimmed V and J ends, which lost 7 bases and 3 bases, there was a span of 10 bases. The CDR3 spells CASIPGVYEQYF. CDR3 sequence (DNA): TGTGCCAGCATCCCGGGGGTCTACGAGCAGTACTTC.

The chain couples TRBV5-5 to TRBJ2-7; D tentatively fits TRBD1 or TRBD2 (5 bases each). The CDR3 spans 15 residues. Germline CDR1 is SGHKS and CDR2 is YYEKEE (reference sequence). V was cut by 4 bases and J by 2 bases, with 16 bases left in between. The CDR3 here is CASSPTGTDTYEQYF. Written as DNA, the CDR3 is TGTGCCAGCAGCCCAACCGGGACGGACACCTACGAGCAGTACTTC.

The V gene is TRBV28, the J gene TRBJ1-6; tentatively, D is TRBD1 (6 bases). CDR3 length: 15 amino acids. The germline CDR1 and CDR2 sequences are MDHEN and SYDVKM. With 8 bases removed from V and 6 bases from J, the gap between germline ends came to 17 bases. CDR3 loop: CASLSQGSGNSPLHF. The CDR3 DNA is TGTGCCAGCCTTTCACAGGGTTCGGGTAATTCACCCCTCCACTTT.

This clone was recorded once. The chain links TRBV5-1 to TRBJ1-2; 8 bases are a match to TRBD1. CDR3 size: 16 residues. The germline V gene encodes CDR1 SGHRS and CDR2 YFSETQ. J was trimmed by 10 bases and V by 1 base; bases with no gene match: 15. The CDR3 DNA sequence: TGCGCCAGCAGCTTGCAAAGTTTATCGGCAGGGGGCGTCTACACCTTC. Protein product: CASSLQSLSAGGVYTF.

This clone was detected a few times. V gene TRBV6-1 combines with J gene TRBJ1-3; no definite D call. The CDR3 spans 15 residues. In germline, CDR1 is MNHNS, CDR2 SASEGT. Between the trimmed V and J ends, which lost 2 bases and 4 bases, there was a span of 12 bases. The CDR3 sequence is CASSEQKGAGNTIYF. CDR3 nucleotides: TGTGCCAGCAGTGAACAAAAGGGCGCGGGAAACACCATATATTTT.

This chain uses TRBV28 with TRBJ1-6; D is ambiguous. Germline CDR1 reads MDHEN; CDR2 reads SYDVKM. The CDR3 extends over 14 amino acids. V was shortened by 5 bases and J by 0 bases, with 5 bases between the two germline ends. The CDR3 bases are TGTGCCAGCAGTAAACGCTCCTATAATTCACCCCTCCACTTT. This translates into CASSKRSYNSPLHF.

The CDR3 loop is CASSYLSLAGGVGEQFF. The CDR3 DNA follows: TGTGCCAGCAGTTACCTATCCCTAGCGGGGGGGGTAGGGGAGCAGTTCTTC. This rearrangement joins TRBV7-2 to TRBJ2-1; TRBD2 matches at 12 bases. There are 17 residues in the CDR3. The trim removed 6 bases at V and 10 bases at J, leaving 16 bases unmatched. Germline assignment: CDR1 SGHTA and CDR2 FQGNSA.

The V call is TRBV29-1, the J call TRBJ2-3, with 10 bases that match TRBD1. CDR3 size: 14 residues. CDR1 and CDR2 (germline): SQVTM, ANQGSEA. Trimming took 4 bases from V and 7 from J; bases not matched to a gene: 8. CDR3 in DNA: TGCAGCGTTGCAGTTGGGACAGGGGCCAATACGCAGTATTTT. Protein: CSVAVGTGANTQYF.

This clone was observed a handful of times. This chain connects TRBV18 to TRBJ2-7; unclear D gene. Germline values: CDR1 KGHSH, CDR2 LQKENI. V lost 3 bases, J lost 5 bases, and 14 bases lay in between. CDR3 length: 14 amino acids. The CDR3 region has the DNA TGTGCCAGCTCACCGAGTCTCTTGGGAAACGAGCAGTACTTC. Translating it yields CASSPSLLGNEQYF.

This rearrangement joins TRBV5-1 to TRBJ2-2, with a possible D match to TRBD1 (5 bases). The length of the CDR3 is 15 residues. The ends were cut back, 1 base at V and 4 bases at J, with 11 bases in the middle. CDR1 and CDR2 (germline): SGHRS, YFSETQ. This CDR3 is CASSLPQGFTGELFF. The CDR3 nucleotides are TGCGCCAGCAGCTTGCCCCAGGGCTTCACCGGGGAGCTGTTTTTT.

The count of this clone is one. The V gene is TRBV5-1, the J gene TRBJ1-2; 9 bases map to TRBD1. There are 16 residues in the CDR3. Trimming took 3 bases from V and 1 from J; bases not matched to a gene: 7. Germline-derived CDR1 and CDR2 are SGHRS and YFSETQ. The CDR3, as DNA: TGCGCCAGCAGCTACACCGGGACAGGGAGTAACTATGGCTACACCTTC. As protein: CASSYTGTGSNYGYTF. The full variable domain, its missing parts supplied by reference TRBV5-1 and TRBJ1-2, is KAGVTQTPRYLIKTRGQQVTLSCSPISGHRSVSWYQQTPGQGLQFLFEYFSETQRNKGNFPGRFSGRQFSNSRSEMNVSTLELGDSALYLCASSYTGTGSNYGYTFGSGTRLTVV.

This clone occurred once. V gene TRBV12-5 combines with J gene TRBJ2-7, with TRBD1 as a possible D gene (6 bases). Germline V gene sequence: CDR1 LGHNT, CDR2 FRNRAP. Trimming took off 1 base at V and 4 bases at J, with 8 bases between the two ends. The CDR3 contains 13 residues. For the CDR3, the DNA is TGTGCTAGTGGTTTGGCACAGGGTTACGAGCAGTACTTC. It yields the protein CASGLAQGYEQYF.

This rearrangement joins TRBV7-9 to TRBJ2-7, with 8 nucleotides matching TRBD2. The V segment lost 4 bases and the J segment 6 bases; nucleotides outside the gene matches: 8. CDR3 length: 14 amino acids. Germline V gene sequence: CDR1 SEHNR, CDR2 FQNEAQ (reference sequence). CDR3 sequence reads: CASSSSGLASEQYF. CDR3 sequence (DNA): TGTGCCAGCAGCTCAAGCGGACTAGCTTCCGAGCAGTACTTC.

Only one count was recorded for this clone. This chain connects TRBV7-8 to TRBJ2-7; the match to TRBD1 covers 7 bases. The CDR3 length is 18 residues. Germline values: CDR1 SGHVS, CDR2 FQNEAQ. Trimming took 3 bases from V and 0 from J; bases not matched to a gene: 14. The CDR3 region has the DNA TGTGCCAGCAGCTTTTTTCCCCACGGACAGGCAAGCTCCTACGAGCAGTACTTC. As protein: CASSFFPHGQASSYEQYF. The variable domain in full, completed from reference TRBV7-8 and TRBJ2-7, reads GAGVSQSPRYKVAKRGQDVALRCDPISGHVSLFWYQQALGQGPEFLTYFQNEAQLDKSGLPSDRFFAERPEGSVSTLKIQRTQQEDSAVYLCASSFFPHGQASSYEQYFGPGTRLTVT.

V is TRBV12-3 or TRBV12-4 and J is TRBJ2-7; 9 nucleotides match TRBD1. The CDR3 loop spans 13 amino acids. V lost 7 bases and J lost 7; bases outside the gene matches: 8. This CDR3 reads CASTKRTGAEQYF. CDR3 coding DNA: TGTGCCAGCACCAAACGGACAGGGGCGGAGCAGTACTTC.

The V gene is TRBV10-1, the J gene TRBJ2-2; 13 positions match TRBD2. CDR3 length equals 17 residues. Germline V gene lookup returns CDR1 WNHNN and CDR2 SYGVQD (reference sequence). Trimming removed 5 bases from V and 9 bases from J; junction bases left unmatched: 12. The CDR3 is CASSKETSGGASRELFF. CDR3 DNA: TGCGCCAGCAGTAAAGAAACTAGCGGGGGGGCTTCCCGGGAGCTGTTTTTT.